A single sample is the source of the 26 T cell receptor beta chains below, sequenced in a study of shared clonotypes between healthy human individuals. Generated by immunoSEQ multiplex PCR, the TCRdb table keeps only in-frame clones and is missing some. The top ten hold around 12% of the sample, which has around 480,000 clones, about 75% seen once. Sequencing was done on a sample of PBMCs. Receptor source: a middle-aged woman in good health. Some clones in this sample may be carry-over from other donors' samples.

The CDR3 sequence: CASSYEGREQYF. Here the CDR3 DNA reads TGTGCCAGCAGTTACGAGGGGCGCGAGCAGTACTTC. This chain joins TRBV6-6 and TRBJ2-7; D tentatively reads TRBD1 or TRBD2 (5 bases each). This CDR3 has 12 amino acids. Between the trimmed V and J ends, which lost 2 bases and 6 bases, there was a span of 8 bases. The germline V gene has CDR1 MNHNY and CDR2 SVGAGI (reference sequence).

The chain combines TRBV7-9 with TRBJ2-2; perhaps TRBD1 as D (6 bases). V was shortened by 8 bases and J by 1 base, with 11 bases between the two germline ends. In germline, CDR1 is SEHNR, CDR2 FQNEAQ (reference sequence). The CDR3 spans 14 residues. CDR3 amino acids: CASSGTMNTGELFF. The CDR3 DNA follows: TGTGCCAGCTCCGGGACAATGAACACCGGGGAGCTGTTTTTT.

The J gene is TRBJ2-2, the V gene TRBV5-1; 12 bases map to TRBD1. The CDR3 covers 16 residues. CDR1 is SGHRS and CDR2 is YFSETQ in the germline V gene. V shed 3 bases and J 2 bases; nucleotides not matched to a gene: 2. The CDR3 spells CASSWGQGANTGELFF. The DNA of the CDR3 is TGCGCCAGCAGCTGGGGACAGGGGGCAAACACCGGGGAGCTGTTTTTT.

This clone was seen only a few times. The sample carries other DNA sequences with the same CDR3. CDR3 sequence: CASSLGAATDTQYF. In DNA, the CDR3 is TGTGCCAGCAGCTTAGGAGCGGCCACAGATACGCAGTATTTT. The rearrangement joins TRBV7-3 to TRBJ2-3; D might be TRBD2 (5 bases). V was cut by 2 bases and J by 2 bases, with 8 bases left in between. The CDR3 extends over 14 amino acids. Germline assignment: CDR1 SGHTA and CDR2 FQGTGA. Supplemented by reference TRBV7-3 and TRBJ2-3, the full variable domain reads GAGVSQTPSNKVTEKGKYVELRCDPISGHTALYWYRQSLGQGPEFLIYFQGTGAADDSGLPNDRFFAVRPEGSVSTLKIQRTERGDSAVYLCASSLGAATDTQYFGPGTRLTVL.

This chain links TRBV6-4 with TRBJ2-6; 7 nucleotides agree with TRBD2. With V trimmed by 2 bases and J by 0 bases, 7 bases remained unmatched. Germline CDR1 reads MRHNA; CDR2 reads SNTAGT. The CDR3 has 18 amino acids. CDR3 nucleotide sequence: TGTGCCAGCAGTGACGGGAGGGAAGGGAGCTCTGGGGCCAACGTCCTGACTTTC. This sequence encodes CASSDGREGSSGANVLTF.

The gene calls are TRBV28 and TRBJ1-5; D might be TRBD1 (5 bases). The CDR3 is made up of 15 amino acids. The germline V gene encodes CDR1 MDHEN and CDR2 SYDVKM. V lost 4 bases to trimming and J lost 6 bases, with 16 bases between them. CDR3 amino acids: CASSSPSGRGQPQHF. CDR3 in DNA: TGTGCCAGCAGTTCCCCCTCAGGGAGGGGTCAGCCCCAGCATTTT.

The rearrangement uses TRBV11-3 and TRBJ2-3; the D is unclear. The germline V gene encodes CDR1 SGHNT and CDR2 YENEEA. The CDR3 runs 13 residues. V lost 9 bases and J 9 bases, leaving 19 bases between the germline ends. The CDR3 DNA follows: TGTGCCAGTGGGTTGGTGGCCGACGGGACGCAGTATTTT. Amino acid sequence: CASGLVADGTQYF.

The chain carries TRBV9 and TRBJ2-5; 7 bases agree with TRBD1. The CDR3 has 12 residues. Germline V CDR1 and CDR2: SGDLS, YYNGEE. Trimming removed 4 bases from V and 5 bases from J; junction bases left unmatched: 2. The CDR3 region has the DNA TGTGCCAGCAGCCTACAGGGGGAGACCCAGTACTTC. It specifies CASSLQGETQYF.

The chain has TRBV21-1 and TRBJ1-2. TRBV21-1 is a documented pseudogene. The CDR3 spans 11 residues. The CDR3 region is CASSKGDLGQF. CDR3 nucleotide sequence: TGTGCCAGCAGCAAGGGGGACCTTGGGCAGTTC.

This chain connects TRBV10-2 to TRBJ1-4; possible D gene TRBD1, 6 bases. The length of the CDR3 is 13 residues. Trimming shortened V by 7 bases and J by 1 base, and 7 bases separated the two germline ends. Germline CDR1 is WSHSY and CDR2 is SAAADI. The CDR3 sequence is CASKGGTNEKLFF. The CDR3 DNA reads as TGCGCCAGCAAGGGGGGAACTAATGAAAAACTGTTTTTT.

The genes are TRBV29-1 and TRBJ1-1; D is unclear. This CDR3 spans 10 amino acids. Germline V lookup: CDR1 SQVTM, CDR2 ANQGSEA. Deletions cut 3 bases from V and 6 bases from J, with 5 bases between. The CDR3, as DNA: TGCAGCGTTGACGAACCTGAAGCTTTCTTT. It encodes CSVDEPEAFF. Using reference TRBV29-1 and TRBJ1-1 for the parts outside the CDR3, the full variable domain is SAVISQKPSRDICQRGTSLTIQCQVDSQVTMMFWYRQQPGQSLTLIATANQGSEATYESGFVIDKFPISRPNLTFSTLTVSNMSPEDSSIYLCSVDEPEAFFGQGTRLTVV.

The chain couples TRBV7-6 to TRBJ1-1; no definite D call. Trimming stripped 6 bases from V and 3 bases from J, with 8 bases between. The CDR3 is 12 residues long. CDR1 is SGHVS and CDR2 is FNYEAQ in the germline V gene. The CDR3 bases are TGTGCCAGCAGGGGGTGGGACACTGAAGCTTTCTTT. This sequence encodes CASRGWDTEAFF.

The chain carries TRBV6-1 and TRBJ1-1, with unresolved D. The ends were cut back, 4 bases at V and 0 bases at J, with 9 bases in the middle. The CDR3 contains 14 residues. Germline-derived CDR1 and CDR2 are MNHNS and SASEGT. CDR3 amino acids: CASSGRSMNTEAFF. CDR3 DNA: TGTGCCAGCAGTGGGCGCAGCATGAACACTGAAGCTTTCTTT.

This sequence joins TRBV5-1 and TRBJ2-3; D possibly corresponds to TRBD2 (6 bases). Trimming took off 0 bases at V and 4 bases at J, with 12 bases between the two ends. The germline CDR1 and CDR2 sequences are SGHRS and YFSETQ. This CDR3 is 15 amino acids long. The CDR3 spells CASSLGGIQPDTQYF. The DNA for the CDR3 is TGCGCCAGCAGCTTGGGCGGGATTCAGCCAGATACGCAGTATTTT.

This chain uses TRBV7-9 with TRBJ1-2, with 11 positions matching TRBD1. Germline V CDR1 and CDR2: SEHNR, FQNEAQ (reference sequence). This CDR3 is built from 16 residues. Trimming cost V 1 base and J 7 bases; bases outside gene matches: 8. CDR3 nucleotide sequence: TGTGCCAGCAGCTTAGTAGCGGGACAGGGGGATTTTGGCTACACCTTC. This codes for CASSLVAGQGDFGYTF.

This clone has just one count. V is TRBV28 and J is TRBJ2-3; 11 bases are shared with TRBD2. The V segment lost 3 bases and the J segment 4 bases; nucleotides outside the gene matches: 3. The CDR3 is made up of 15 amino acids. CDR1 and CDR2 from the germline V gene are MDHEN and SYDVKM. CDR3 sequence: CASSFLAGGPDTQYF. The CDR3 nucleotides are TGTGCCAGCAGTTTCCTAGCGGGAGGCCCAGATACGCAGTATTTT.

The V and J genes are TRBV6-1 and TRBJ2-7; D may be TRBD2 (6 bases). Trimming cost V 4 bases and J 1 base, with 11 bases left between them. The CDR3 runs to 14 residues. Germline lookup yields CDR1 MNHNS and CDR2 SASEGT. CDR3 coding DNA: TGTGCCAGCAGTGCGCATAGCGGATCCTACGAGCAGTACTTC. Translated, it gives CASSAHSGSYEQYF.

The chain joins TRBV10-3 to TRBJ2-5; 8 bases are a match to TRBD1. With 2 bases clipped from V and 1 base from J, the junction kept 15 bases outside the gene matches. Germline CDR1 and CDR2: ENHRY and SYGVKD. This CDR3 region has 19 residues. Here the CDR3 DNA reads TGTGCCATCAGTGAGAGGACAGGGAAAGTGAAGGGGCCCCAAGAGACCCAGTACTTC. It translates to CAISERTGKVKGPQETQYF.

The chain is built from TRBV27 and TRBJ2-5; 8 nucleotides align to TRBD1. V shed 4 bases, J shed 7 bases, and the junction held 5 bases outside the gene matches. This CDR3 is 13 amino acids long. Germline CDR1 and CDR2: MNHEY and SMNVEV (reference sequence). This CDR3 is CASSSRTGWTQYF. The CDR3 DNA follows: TGTGCCAGCAGTTCTAGGACAGGGTGGACCCAGTACTTC.

This clone was seen a single time. A read error may account for a junction end that differs from germline. The V gene is TRBV7-8, the J gene TRBJ2-1; 9 bases agree with TRBD1. The CDR3 extends over 17 amino acids. Germline loops: CDR1 SGHVS, CDR2 FQNEAQ. The CDR3 spells CVSSLVRPGQGKNEQFF. DNA for the CDR3: TGTGTCAGCAGCTTAGTAAGACCGGGACAGGGTAAGAATGAGCAGTTCTTC.

The rearrangement links TRBV7-2 to TRBJ2-4; D unresolved. Germline V gene data show CDR1 as SGHTA and CDR2 as FQGNSA. The CDR3 is made up of 14 amino acids. The V end was cut by 0 bases, the J end by 8 bases, with 11 bases between. For the CDR3, the DNA is TGTGCCAGCAGCTTAGCGCTGCGGTCTGACATTCAGTACTTC. The encoded protein is CASSLALRSDIQYF.

The chain is built from TRBV7-9 and TRBJ2-4; D possibly corresponds to TRBD2 (5 bases). Trimming cost V 3 bases and J 1 base, with 7 bases left between them. Germline V gives CDR1 SEHNR, CDR2 FQNEAQ (reference sequence). This CDR3 comprises 14 residues. The CDR3 loop is CASSLPGAKNIQYF. CDR3 coding DNA: TGTGCCAGCAGCTTGCCGGGGGCCAAAAACATTCAGTACTTC.

V usage is TRBV7-2 and J usage is TRBJ2-3; no clear D gene. The CDR3 runs 16 residues. The V gene's germline CDR1 is SGHTA and CDR2 FQGNSA. Trimming left V 0 bases short and J 2 bases short, with 12 bases between. The CDR3 loop reads CASSLALGAATDTQYF. The CDR3 region has the DNA TGTGCCAGCAGCTTAGCCCTCGGCGCTGCCACAGATACGCAGTATTTT.

The V and J genes are TRBV10-3 and TRBJ2-1, with 7 bases that match TRBD1. The CDR3 spans 16 residues. With 3 bases clipped from V and 0 bases from J, the junction kept 5 bases outside the gene matches. The germline V gene has CDR1 ENHRY and CDR2 SYGVKD. The CDR3 sequence is CAISDTTGSSYNEQFF. The CDR3 nucleotides are TGTGCCATCAGTGATACGACAGGGAGCTCCTACAATGAGCAGTTCTTC.

The V gene is TRBV15, the J gene TRBJ2-3; perhaps TRBD2 as D (5 bases). V lost 0 bases and J lost 4, with 14 bases in between. Germline loops: CDR1 LNHNV, CDR2 YYDKDF (reference sequence). This CDR3 is built from 16 residues. In DNA, the CDR3 is TGTGCCACCAGCAGAGATCGGAGGCGTGGGGCAGATACGCAGTATTTT. Translating gives CATSRDRRRGADTQYF.

The chain is built from TRBV6-1 and TRBJ1-5; TRBD1 aligns across 9 bases. CDR1 and CDR2 from the germline V gene are MNHNS and SASEGT. The CDR3 runs 15 residues. With 6 bases clipped from V and 3 bases from J, the junction kept 6 bases outside the gene matches. CDR3: CASRGDRAPNQPQHF. Written as DNA, the CDR3 is TGTGCCAGCAGGGGGGACAGGGCGCCCAATCAGCCCCAGCATTTT.